The rows below give T cell receptor beta chains drawn from one sample of a study of beta chain features in type 1 diabetes. Sequenced by immunoSEQ multiplex PCR; TCRdb stores in-frame clones only, minus some. The repertoire holds more than 300,000 clones, with 10% to 15% as singletons. Sequencing was done on a sample of naive CD4+ T cells from blood. Every receptor here comes from a woman aged 18 to 35 with type 1 diabetes. The CDR3 runs from the conserved cysteine through the conserved F or W. The order of the fields is clone size, CDR3 length, V gene, J gene, D gene, CDR3 protein. D genes are given only for firm matches. Size is stated for part of the rows, as once, few or many counts, or as a class when the clone is expanded.

>few|13|TRBV6-5|TRBJ2-5|-
CASSYLRRETQYF
>-|15|TRBV25-1|TRBJ2-5|TRBD2
CASSEPSGLQETQYF
>few|15|TRBV5-4|TRBJ2-7|-
CASSPEGGTGVKQYF
>-|15|TRBV15|TRBJ2-1|TRBD1
CATSRRGTGGPPQFF
>few|14|TRBV25-1|TRBJ2-7|-
CASSEYGRVFEQYF
>-|14|TRBV7-3|TRBJ2-5|TRBD1
CASSSTGTKETQYF
>few|13|TRBV12-5|TRBJ1-1|-
CASGLAEDTEAFF
>few|13|TRBV5-1|TRBJ2-7|TRBD1
CASSSTGFDEQYF
>few|14|TRBV23-1|TRBJ2-7|-
CASSQGMGLYEQYF
>few|13|TRBV2|TRBJ2-5|-
CASSEALRETQYF
>few|14|TRBV5-8|TRBJ2-5|TRBD1
CASSPGQGWETQYF
>-|13|TRBV28|TRBJ1-5|-
CASSPRQNQPQHF
>-|12|TRBV15|TRBJ2-7|-
CATSGGRYKQYF
>-|16|TRBV6-1|TRBJ2-3|TRBD2
CAISVRLAGSTDTQYF
>few|16|TRBV5-1|TRBJ2-5|-
CASSSPWGSGEETQYF
>-|12|TRBV7-9|TRBJ2-1|TRBD1
CASSLEGTGLFF
>few|12|TRBV28|TRBJ2-3|-
CASSLTTSLQYF
>few|13|TRBV7-2|TRBJ2-7|TRBD1
CASSETGVYEQYF
>-|16|TRBV4-1|TRBJ2-1|TRBD2
CASSQQLAGGYNEQFF
>-|12|TRBV7-2|TRBJ2-7|-
CASSFGGGEQYF
>few|14|TRBV28|TRBJ2-7|-
CASIGGLSSYEQYF
>few|17|TRBV6-1|TRBJ1-5|TRBD1
CASSEGVTGLGNQPQHF
>few|13|TRBV7-9|TRBJ2-3|-
CASCRDFTDTQYF
>few|14|TRBV9|TRBJ1-1|TRBD1
CASSVGDRNTEAFF
>few|16|TRBV7-7|TRBJ2-1|TRBD1
CASSPRGQPEYNEQFF